Shown below are 3 T cell receptor beta chains from a single sample sequenced in a study of blood T cell repertoires in COVID-19. Data came from immunoSEQ multiplex PCR; TCRdb stores just in-frame clones and leaves some out. Here the sample spans more than 350,000 clones, about 88% being singletons. The sequencing input was PBMCs or T cells enriched from blood (not recorded which). These receptors were collected from a woman under 30 who had been exposed to COVID-19.

The J gene is TRBJ2-7, the V gene TRBV10-3, with 7 nucleotides matching TRBD2. Germline assignment: CDR1 ENHRY and CDR2 SYGVKD. The CDR3 is 17 amino acids. V lost 0 bases, J lost 5 bases, and 13 bases stayed unmatched. The DNA of the CDR3 is TGTGCCATCAGTGAGTCGGGGGGGGTATACGGGACGAACGAGCAGTACTTC. Translating it yields CAISESGGVYGTNEQYF.

This clone came up a few times. The chain's CDR3 is CASSATSGGARETQYF. CDR3 DNA: TGTGCCAGCAGCGCTACTAGCGGGGGGGCACGAGAGACCCAGTACTTC. V gene TRBV9 combines with J gene TRBJ2-5, with 13 nucleotides matching TRBD2. V was clipped by 3 bases and J by 4 bases; unmatched bases: 6. Germline CDR1 SGDLS, CDR2 YYNGEE. The CDR3 is made up of 16 amino acids.

The chain joins TRBV27 to TRBJ2-2; possibly TRBD2 for D (5 bases). CDR1 is MNHEY, CDR2 SMNVEV, per germline (reference sequence). This CDR3 comprises 15 residues. V lost 6 bases and J 2 bases, leaving 13 bases between the germline ends. The CDR3 protein is CASSLLDTNTGELFF. CDR3 nucleotide sequence: TGTGCCAGCAGCCTACTAGATACAAACACCGGGGAGCTGTTTTTT.